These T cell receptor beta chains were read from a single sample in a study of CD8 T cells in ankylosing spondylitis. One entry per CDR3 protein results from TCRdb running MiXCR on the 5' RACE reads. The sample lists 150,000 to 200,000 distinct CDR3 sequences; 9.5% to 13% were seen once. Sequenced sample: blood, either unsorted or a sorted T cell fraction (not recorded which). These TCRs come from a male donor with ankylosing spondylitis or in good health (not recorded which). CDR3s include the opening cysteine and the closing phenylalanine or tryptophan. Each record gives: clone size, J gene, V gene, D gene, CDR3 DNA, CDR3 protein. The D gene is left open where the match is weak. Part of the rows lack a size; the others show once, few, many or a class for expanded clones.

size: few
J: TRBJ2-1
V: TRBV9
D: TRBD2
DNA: TGTGCCAGCAGCGTAGTAGCGGGGCCTTACAATGAGCAGTTCTTC
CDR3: CASSVVAGPYNEQFF

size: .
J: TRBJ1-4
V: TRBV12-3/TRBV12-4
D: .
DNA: TGTGCCAGCAGCGCGGACACTGGGGATGAAAAACTGTTTTTT
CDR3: CASSADTGDEKLFF

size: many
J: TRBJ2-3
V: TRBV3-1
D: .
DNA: TGTGCCAGCAGCCAAGAGAAGGGGCGCACTACGCAGTATTTT
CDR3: CASSQEKGRTTQYF

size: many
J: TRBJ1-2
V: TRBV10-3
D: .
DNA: TGTGCCATCAGTGGGAACAGTTACAACTATGGCTACACCTTC
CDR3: CAISGNSYNYGYTF

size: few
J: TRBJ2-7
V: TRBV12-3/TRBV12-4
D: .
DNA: TGTGCCAGCAGGGACAGTACCTACGAGCAGTACTTC
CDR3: CASRDSTYEQYF

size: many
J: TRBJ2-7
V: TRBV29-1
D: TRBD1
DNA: TGCAGCGTTGATACGGGACAGGGTTCCTACGAGCAGTACTTC
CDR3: CSVDTGQGSYEQYF

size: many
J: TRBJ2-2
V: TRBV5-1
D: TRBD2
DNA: TGCGCCAGCAGCTTGGCGGGACGGAGCGGGAGACGGGACACCGGGGAGCTGTTTTTT
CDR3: CASSLAGRSGRRDTGELFF

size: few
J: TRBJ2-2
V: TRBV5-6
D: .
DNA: TGTGCCAGCAGCTTGGCTTCTCAGGTGGTCAACACCGGGGAGCTGTTTTTT
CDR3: CASSLASQVVNTGELFF

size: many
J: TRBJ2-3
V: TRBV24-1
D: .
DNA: TGTGCCACCAGTGATTGGTTAGATACGCAGTATTTT
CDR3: CATSDWLDTQYF

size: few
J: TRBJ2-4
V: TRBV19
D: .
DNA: TGTGCCAGTAGTATAGATCCGAGGGGGAAAAACATTCAGTACTTC
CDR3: CASSIDPRGKNIQYF

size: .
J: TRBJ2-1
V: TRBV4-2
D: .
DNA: TGTGCCAGCAGCCCTGGCCCCCCGGGAAGCTCCTACAATGAGCAGTTCTTC
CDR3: CASSPGPPGSSYNEQFF

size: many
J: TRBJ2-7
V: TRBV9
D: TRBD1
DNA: TGTGCCAGCAGCGTATTGGACAGGGGCGAGCAGTACTTC
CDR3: CASSVLDRGEQYF

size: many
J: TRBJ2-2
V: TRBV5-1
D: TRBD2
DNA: TGCGCCAGCAGCTTGCAAACTAGCGGGTTCCGTACCGGGGAGCTGTTTTTT
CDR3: CASSLQTSGFRTGELFF

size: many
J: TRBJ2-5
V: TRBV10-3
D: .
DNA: TGTGCCATCAGCGATGACCCAGACTACCCCCAGTACTTC
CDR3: CAISDDPDYPQYF

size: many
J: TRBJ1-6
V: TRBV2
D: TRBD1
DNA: TGTGCCAGCAGTGCAGACAGGGCGACATATAATTCACCCCTCCACTTT
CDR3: CASSADRATYNSPLHF

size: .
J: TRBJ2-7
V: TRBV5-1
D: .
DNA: TGCGCCAGCAGCTCATGGACCCCCGAGGAGCAGTACTTC
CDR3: CASSSWTPEEQYF

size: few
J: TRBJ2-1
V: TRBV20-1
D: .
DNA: TGCAGTGCTAGTCTCCAGGCAGAGCAGTTCTTC
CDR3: CSASLQAEQFF

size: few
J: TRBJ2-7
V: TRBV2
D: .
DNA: TGTGCCAGCAGTCTCCTTCGCCTGGGGGATGAGCAGTACTTC
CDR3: CASSLLRLGDEQYF

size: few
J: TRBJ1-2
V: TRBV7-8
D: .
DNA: TGTGCCAGCAGTCTGGATCGACGGCCCCAGCCCGAAGAGACTAACTATGGCTACACCTTC
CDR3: CASSLDRRPQPEETNYGYTF

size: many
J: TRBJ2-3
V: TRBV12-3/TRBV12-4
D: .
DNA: TGTGCCAGCAGACTTGAGGGAGGCGGCACAGATACGCAGTATTTT
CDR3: CASRLEGGGTDTQYF

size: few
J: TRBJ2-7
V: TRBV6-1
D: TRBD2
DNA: TGTGCCAGCAGTCTGGGGCGGGAGGGCCCATCCTACGAGCAGTACTTC
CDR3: CASSLGREGPSYEQYF

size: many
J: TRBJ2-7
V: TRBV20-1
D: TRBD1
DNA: TGCAGTGCTAGAGATGCCGGGACAGCTACATACGAGCAGTACTTC
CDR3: CSARDAGTATYEQYF

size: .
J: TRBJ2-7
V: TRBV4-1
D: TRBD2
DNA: TGCGCCAGCAGCCGCTCGAGCGGGGGGGATTCCTACGAGCAGTACTTC
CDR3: CASSRSSGGDSYEQYF

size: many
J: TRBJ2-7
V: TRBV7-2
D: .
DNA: TGTGCCAGCAGTCAAGTCGGGGGCGGCGAGCAGTACTTC
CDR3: CASSQVGGGEQYF

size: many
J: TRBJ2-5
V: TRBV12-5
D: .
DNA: TGTGCTAGTGGTTTGGTTTCTTCTTCCGTTTTGGAGACCCAGTACTTC
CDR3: CASGLVSSSVLETQYF

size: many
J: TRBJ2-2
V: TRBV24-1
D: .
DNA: TGTGCCACCAGCGCAGGGCTCGGGGAGCTGTTTTTT
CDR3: CATSAGLGELFF

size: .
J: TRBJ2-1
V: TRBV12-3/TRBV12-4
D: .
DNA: TGTGCCAGCAGTCCAATGCCACAACTCCCCGGCAATGAGCAGTTCTTC
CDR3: CASSPMPQLPGNEQFF

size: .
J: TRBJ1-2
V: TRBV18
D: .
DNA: TGTGCCAGCTCACAGAGATCACAGGAAACGGGTGGCTACACCTTC
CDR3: CASSQRSQETGGYTF

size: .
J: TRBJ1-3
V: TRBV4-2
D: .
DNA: TGTGCCAGCAGCCCCGGGGACCGGTTCTTTGGAAACACCATATATTTT
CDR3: CASSPGDRFFGNTIYF

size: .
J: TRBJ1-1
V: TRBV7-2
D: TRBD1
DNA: TGTGCCAGCAGCTTTTCGGGCAGGGGGACTGAAGCTTTCTTT
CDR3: CASSFSGRGTEAFF

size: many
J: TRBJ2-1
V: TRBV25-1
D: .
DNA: TGTGCCAGCAGTGAATTAGGGGCCTATAGTGAGCAGTTCTTC
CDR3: CASSELGAYSEQFF

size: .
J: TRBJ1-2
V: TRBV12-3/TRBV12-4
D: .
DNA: TGTGCCAGCAGTTTATCCCAACTGCAGGGGACCTATGGCTACACCTTC
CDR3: CASSLSQLQGTYGYTF

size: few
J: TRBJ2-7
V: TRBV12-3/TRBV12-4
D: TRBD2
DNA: TGTGCCAGCAGTCCAGCCCGGACTAGCATCCACGAGCAGTACTTC
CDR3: CASSPARTSIHEQYF

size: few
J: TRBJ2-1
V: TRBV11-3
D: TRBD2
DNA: TGTGCCAGCAGCCTCCCACTGGGGGGGGATGAGCAGTTCTTC
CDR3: CASSLPLGGDEQFF

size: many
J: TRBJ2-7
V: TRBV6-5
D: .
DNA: TGTGCCAGCAGCGACCGCTACGAGCAGTACTTC
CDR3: CASSDRYEQYF

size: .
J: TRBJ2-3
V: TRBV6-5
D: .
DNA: TGTGCCAGCAAGTTCACAGATACGCAGTATTTT
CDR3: CASKFTDTQYF

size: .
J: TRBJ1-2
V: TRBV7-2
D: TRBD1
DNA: TGTGCCAGCAGCCTGACAGGGCGCGGCTACACCTTC
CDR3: CASSLTGRGYTF

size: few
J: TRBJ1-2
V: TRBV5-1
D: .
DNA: TGCGCCAGCAGCTTGGGGGACGCGGGGAACTATGGCTACACCTTC
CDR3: CASSLGDAGNYGYTF

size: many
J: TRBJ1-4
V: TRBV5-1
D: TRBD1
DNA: TGCGCCAGCAGCTATGACAGGGTTGGAGAAAAACTGTTTTTT
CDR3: CASSYDRVGEKLFF

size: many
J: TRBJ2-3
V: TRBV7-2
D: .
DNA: TGTGCCAGCAGCGTCACCACAGATACGCAGTATTTT
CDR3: CASSVTTDTQYF

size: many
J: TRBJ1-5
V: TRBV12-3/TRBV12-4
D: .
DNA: TGTGCCAGCAGTTTAACGTCGGGGGGCCAGCCCCAGCATTTT
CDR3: CASSLTSGGQPQHF

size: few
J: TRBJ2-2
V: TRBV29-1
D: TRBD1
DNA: TGCAGCGCATACGACAGGGTGAACACCGGGGAGCTGTTTTTT
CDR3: CSAYDRVNTGELFF

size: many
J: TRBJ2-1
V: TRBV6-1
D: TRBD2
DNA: TGTGCCAGCAGGCCTAGAGGGACTAGGAGTAACAATGAGCAGTTCTTC
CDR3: CASRPRGTRSNNEQFF

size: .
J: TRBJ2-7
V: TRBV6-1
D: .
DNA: TGTGCCAGCAGTCCGCTTCGAGGGCAGGGTAACGACGAGCAGTACTTC
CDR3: CASSPLRGQGNDEQYF

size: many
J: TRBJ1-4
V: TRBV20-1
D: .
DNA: TGCAGTGCTGCCGGGGACGGTAATGAAAAACTGTTTTTT
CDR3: CSAAGDGNEKLFF

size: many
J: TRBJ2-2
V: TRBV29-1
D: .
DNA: TGCAGCGTTGAATCAACTACCACCGGGGAGCTGTTTTTT
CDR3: CSVESTTTGELFF

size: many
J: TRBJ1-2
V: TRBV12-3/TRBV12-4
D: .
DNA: TGTGCCAGCAGTTTTCAGGGACGAAACTATGGCTACACCTTC
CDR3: CASSFQGRNYGYTF

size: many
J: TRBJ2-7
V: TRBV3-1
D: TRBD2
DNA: TGTGCCAGCAGCTACCTAGCGGCTTCCTACGAGCAGTACTTC
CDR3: CASSYLAASYEQYF

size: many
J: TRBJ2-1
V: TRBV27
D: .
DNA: TGTGCCAGCAGTTCCCGGAGCTCCTACAATGAGCAGTTCTTC
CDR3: CASSSRSSYNEQFF

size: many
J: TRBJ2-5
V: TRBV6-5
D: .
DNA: TGTGCCAGCAGTTACGGACACCCCGATTTAAAAGAGACCCAGTACTTC
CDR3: CASSYGHPDLKETQYF

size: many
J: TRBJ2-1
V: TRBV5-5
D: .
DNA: TGTGCCAGCAGCTTGATGCTTGGACTCGCGTACAATGAGCAGTTCTTC
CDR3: CASSLMLGLAYNEQFF

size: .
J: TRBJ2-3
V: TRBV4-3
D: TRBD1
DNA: TGCGCCAGCAGCCAAGATTTTGGGGCGACAGGGGGCCACTATAGGCAGTATTTT
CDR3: CASSQDFGATGGHYRQYF

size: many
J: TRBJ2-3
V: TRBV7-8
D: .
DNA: TGTGCCAGCAGCTTTAGGATCACAGATACGCAGTATTTT
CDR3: CASSFRITDTQYF

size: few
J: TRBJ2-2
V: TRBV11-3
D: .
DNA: TGTGCCAGCAGATACTTCACCGGGGAGCTGTTTTTT
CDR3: CASRYFTGELFF

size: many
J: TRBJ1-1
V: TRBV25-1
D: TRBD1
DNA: TGTGCCAGCAGTCCCTCCGGACAGGGGTGGACTGAAGCTTTCTTT
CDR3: CASSPSGQGWTEAFF

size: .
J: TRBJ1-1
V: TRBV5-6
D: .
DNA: TGTGTCAGCAGCCATGGAGGTACAGGGAACACTGAAGCTTTCTTT
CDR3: CVSSHGGTGNTEAFF

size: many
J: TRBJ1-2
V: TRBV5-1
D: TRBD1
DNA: TGCGCCAGCAGCCTATCACCCCTCGGGACATCAGGGGGCGGCTACACCTTC
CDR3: CASSLSPLGTSGGGYTF

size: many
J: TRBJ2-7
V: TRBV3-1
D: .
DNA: TGTGCCAGCAGCCAAGATAAGGCGAACTGGGGCTTCTACGAGCAGTACTTC
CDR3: CASSQDKANWGFYEQYF